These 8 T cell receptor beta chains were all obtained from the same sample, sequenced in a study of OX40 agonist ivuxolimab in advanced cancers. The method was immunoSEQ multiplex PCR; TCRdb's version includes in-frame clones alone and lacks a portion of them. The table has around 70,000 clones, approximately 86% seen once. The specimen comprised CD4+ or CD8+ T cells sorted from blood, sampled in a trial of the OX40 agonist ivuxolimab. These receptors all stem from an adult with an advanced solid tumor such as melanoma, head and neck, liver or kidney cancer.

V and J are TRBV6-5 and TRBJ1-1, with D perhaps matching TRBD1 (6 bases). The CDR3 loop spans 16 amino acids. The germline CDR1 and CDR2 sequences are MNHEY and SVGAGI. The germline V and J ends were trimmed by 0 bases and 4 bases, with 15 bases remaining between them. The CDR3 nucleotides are TGTGCCAGCAGTTACTCAGTCGGCAGGGGTAGCACTGAAGCTTTCTTT. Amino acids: CASSYSVGRGSTEAFF.

DNA for the CDR3: TGTGCCAGCAGCTTGGGAGGCAGGGACCCTTACGAGCAGTACTTC. It translates to CASSLGGRDPYEQYF. The chain recombines TRBV5-5 with TRBJ2-7; D might be TRBD1 or TRBD2, each matching 5 bases. This CDR3 contains 15 residues. The V gene's germline CDR1 is SGHKS and CDR2 YYEKEE (reference sequence). V was cut by 0 bases and J by 4 bases, with 14 bases left in between.

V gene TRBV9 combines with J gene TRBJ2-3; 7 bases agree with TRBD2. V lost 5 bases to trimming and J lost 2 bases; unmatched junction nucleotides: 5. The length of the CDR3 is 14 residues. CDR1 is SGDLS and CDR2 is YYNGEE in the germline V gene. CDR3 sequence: CASRRDYVTDTQYF. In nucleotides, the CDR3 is TGTGCCAGCAGAAGGGACTACGTCACAGATACGCAGTATTTT.

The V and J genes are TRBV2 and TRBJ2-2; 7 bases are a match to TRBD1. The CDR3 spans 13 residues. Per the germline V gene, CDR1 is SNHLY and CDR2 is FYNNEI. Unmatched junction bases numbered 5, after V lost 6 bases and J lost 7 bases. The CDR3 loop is CASREQGRGELFF. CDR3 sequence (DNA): TGTGCCAGCAGGGAACAGGGGCGCGGGGAGCTGTTTTTT.

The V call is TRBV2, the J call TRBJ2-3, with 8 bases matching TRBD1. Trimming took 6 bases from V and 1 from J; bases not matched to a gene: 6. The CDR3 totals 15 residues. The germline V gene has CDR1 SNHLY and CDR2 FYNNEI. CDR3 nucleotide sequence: TGTGCCAGCAGCCTGGGACAGGAAGGCACAGATACGCAGTATTTT. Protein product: CASSLGQEGTDTQYF. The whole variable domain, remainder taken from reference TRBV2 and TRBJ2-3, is EPEVTQTPSHQVTQMGQEVILRCVPISNHLYFYWYRQILGQKVEFLVSFYNNEISEKSEIFDDQFSVERPDGSNFTLKIRSTKLEDSAMYFCASSLGQEGTDTQYFGPGTRLTVL.

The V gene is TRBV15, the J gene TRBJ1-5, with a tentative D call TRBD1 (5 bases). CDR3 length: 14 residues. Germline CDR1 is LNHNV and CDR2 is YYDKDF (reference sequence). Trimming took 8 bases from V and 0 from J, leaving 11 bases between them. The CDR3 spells CATARAHSNQPQHF. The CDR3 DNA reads TGTGCCACCGCCAGGGCGCATAGCAATCAGCCCCAGCATTTT.

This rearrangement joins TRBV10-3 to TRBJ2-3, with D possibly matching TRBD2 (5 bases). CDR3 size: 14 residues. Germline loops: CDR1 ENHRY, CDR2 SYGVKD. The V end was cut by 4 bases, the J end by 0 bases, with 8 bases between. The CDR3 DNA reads TGTGCCATCAGTGCGGGCGGGAGCACAGATACGCAGTATTTT. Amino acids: CAISAGGSTDTQYF.

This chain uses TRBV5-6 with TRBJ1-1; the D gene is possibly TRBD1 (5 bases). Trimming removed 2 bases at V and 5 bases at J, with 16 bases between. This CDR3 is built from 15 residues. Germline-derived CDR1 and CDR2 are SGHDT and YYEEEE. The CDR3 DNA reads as TGTGCCAGCAGCTTAGGATCCGGGGGAAGTACTGAAGCTTTCTTT. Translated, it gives CASSLGSGGSTEAFF.